What follows describes a single TCR beta chain. This specimen comes from a study of T cell responses to AZD1222 COVID-19 vaccine. Germline values: CDR1 SGHAT, CDR2 FQNNGV. The CDR3 contains 18 residues. J was trimmed by 6 bases and V by 4 bases; bases with no gene match: 17. The assay was immunoSEQ multiplex PCR, and TCRdb's table has in-frame clones only and misses some. The table shows approximately 110,000 clones, with around 87% occurring only once. This clonotype was sampled from an adult in good health. Source: peripheral blood, taken on day 0 of AZD1222 vaccination. This chain links TRBV11-2 with TRBJ2-7; TRBD2 agrees at 11 bases. As DNA, the CDR3 is TGTGCCAGCAGCTCTCCCCGTGAGCTAGCGGGGGGTGTAGGCGAGCAGTACTTC. This gives the protein CASSSPRELAGGVGEQYF.